This T cell receptor (beta chain) was documented in a study of blood T cell repertoires in COVID-19. About the research overall: From the United States, Italy and Spain came samples of acute and convalescent COVID-19.

Data came from immunoSEQ multiplex PCR; TCRdb stores just in-frame clones and leaves some out. In the table there are about 260,000 clones, 70% to 90% of which are singletons. The CDR3 has 15 amino acids. Germline V gives CDR1 SGHRS, CDR2 YFSETQ. V dropped 0 bases and J dropped 4; count of bases not matched to a gene: 3. The chain combines TRBV5-1 with TRBJ1-2, with 10 bases matching TRBD1. Sequencing was performed on peripheral blood. The receptor's source is a human donor in a cohort sampled during active COVID-19. CDR3: CASSLVGQGGYGYTF. The DNA for the CDR3 is TGCGCCAGCAGCTTGGTAGGACAGGGGGGCTATGGCTACACCTTC.